The 10 T cell receptor beta chains reported below all come from one sample, sequenced in a study of Ad26.COV2.S vaccination and SARS-CoV-2 variants. This table comes from immunoSEQ multiplex PCR, and its TCRdb copy is limited to in-frame clones, with some not included. The sample has 430,000 or so clones, about 93% seen once. Treatment meaning: 15 to 20 received Ad26.COV2.S at low or high dose, single or two shots; several received placebo; per-sample allocation not given. Following the first vaccine or placebo injection, samples were taken on day 63. The material sequenced was peripheral blood, taken in a trial of Ad26.COV2.S vaccine versus placebo. These receptors all stem from a person between 18 and 65 years old who received the Ad26.COV2.S COVID-19 vaccine or a placebo.

This chain connects TRBV7-9 to TRBJ1-6; D ambiguous. Germline CDR1 reads SEHNR; CDR2 reads FQNEAQ (reference sequence). This CDR3 spans 13 amino acids. V was cut by 6 bases and J by 9 bases, with 12 bases left in between. The CDR3 bases are TGTGCCAGCAGACCCTCTTTGGGTTCACCCCTCCACTTT. This sequence encodes CASRPSLGSPLHF.

The rearrangement uses TRBV30 and TRBJ1-6; D ambiguous. CDR1 and CDR2 (germline): GTSNPN, SVGIG (reference sequence). V lost 3 bases, J lost 8 bases, and 11 bases lay in between. CDR3 length: 13 residues. The CDR3 DNA is TGTGCCTGGAGCAAATACGCGGATTCACCCCTCCACTTT. Its translation is CAWSKYADSPLHF.

This sequence joins TRBV19 and TRBJ2-2; 12 nucleotides agree with TRBD1. CDR1 is LNHDA, CDR2 SQIVND, per germline (reference sequence). This CDR3 is built from 19 residues. V was clipped by 4 bases and J by 4 bases; unmatched bases: 13. CDR3 protein: CASSKTGTGGGKVTGELFF. Here the CDR3 DNA reads TGTGCCAGTAGTAAAACCGGGACAGGGGGCGGAAAGGTCACCGGGGAGCTGTTTTTT.

The J gene is TRBJ1-1, the V gene TRBV28, with TRBD1 matching 7 bases. The V gene's germline CDR1 is MDHEN and CDR2 SYDVKM. With 7 bases clipped from V and 2 bases from J, the junction kept 13 bases outside the gene matches. This CDR3 is 16 amino acids long. This chain's CDR3 is CASTQVLGGGNTEAFF. CDR3 sequence (DNA): TGTGCCAGCACCCAAGTCTTAGGGGGCGGTAACACTGAAGCTTTCTTT.

The V call is TRBV5-4, the J call TRBJ2-2, with D maybe TRBD2 (5 bases). With 4 bases removed from V and 7 bases from J, the gap between germline ends came to 14 bases. The CDR3 sequence is 14 residues long. Germline CDR1 is SGHNT and CDR2 is YYREEE (reference sequence). In DNA, the CDR3 is TGTGCCAGCAGCCCAGTAGGCCGGGGCGGGGAGCTGTTTTTT. This codes for CASSPVGRGGELFF.

This clone came up once. The chain is built from TRBV5-6 and TRBJ2-7; 9 bases are a match to TRBD1. V gave up 3 bases and J gave up 5 bases; unmatched junction bases: 6. This CDR3 is built from 14 residues. Germline CDR1 and CDR2: SGHDT and YYEEEE. As DNA, the CDR3 is TGTGCCAGCAGCTGGACAGGGGCGGCCCACGAGCAGTACTTC. Protein sequence: CASSWTGAAHEQYF. Variable domain in full (rest from reference TRBV5-6 and TRBJ2-7): DAGVTQSPTHLIKTRGQQVTLRCSPKSGHDTVSWYQQALGQGPQFIFQYYEEEERQRGNFPDRFSGHQFPNYSSELNVNALLLGDSALYLCASSWTGAAHEQYFGPGTRLTVT.

The chain joins TRBV2 to TRBJ2-1; 8 bases match TRBD2. Germline V gives CDR1 SNHLY, CDR2 FYNNEI. Germline trimming cut 6 bases from V and 6 bases from J; bases unmatched to any gene: 10. The CDR3 spans 15 residues. The chain's CDR3 is CASRVNSGTGNEQFF. The CDR3 nucleotides are TGTGCCAGCAGAGTAAATAGCGGGACTGGCAATGAGCAGTTCTTC.

The sample holds one count of this clone. The rearrangement joins TRBV27 to TRBJ2-7; 9 bases are shared with TRBD2. From germline, CDR1 is MNHEY and CDR2 SMNVEV (reference sequence). This CDR3 comprises 14 residues. V lost 4 bases and J lost 6; bases outside the gene matches: 7. The chain's CDR3 is CASSSLAGVAEQYF. The CDR3, as DNA: TGTGCCAGCAGTTCTTTAGCGGGAGTTGCCGAGCAGTACTTC.

V is TRBV6-5 and J is TRBJ2-7; the match to TRBD1 covers 8 bases. The CDR3 consists of 13 residues. Trimming took 5 bases from V and 3 from J; bases not matched to a gene: 3. The germline gives CDR1 MNHEY, CDR2 SVGAGI. CDR3 sequence reads: CASSRGQGYEQYF. The CDR3 coding sequence is TGTGCCAGCAGTCGAGGACAGGGCTACGAGCAGTACTTC.

The chain couples TRBV2 to TRBJ2-7; D perhaps matches TRBD2 (6 bases). Germline CDR1 is SNHLY and CDR2 is FYNNEI. V lost 9 bases and J lost 0, with 15 bases in between. This CDR3 region has 14 residues. In DNA form, the CDR3 reads TGTGCCAGGCGGAGGGGCCAGAGCTCCTACGAGCAGTACTTC. Translating gives CARRRGQSSYEQYF. The full variable domain, in which reference TRBV2 and TRBJ2-7 provide the parts outside the CDR3, is EPEVTQTPSHQVTQMGQEVILRCVPISNHLYFYWYRQILGQKVEFLVSFYNNEISEKSEIFDDQFSVERPDGSNFTLKIRSTKLEDSAMYFCARRRGQSSYEQYFGPGTRLTVT.